The clone carrying this T cell receptor (beta chain) was seen just once. CDR3 length: 15 amino acids. Per the germline V gene, CDR1 is GTSNPN and CDR2 is SVGIG (reference sequence). V was shortened by 4 bases and J by 0 bases, with 13 bases between the two germline ends. The repertoire was sequenced with immunoSEQ multiplex PCR; TCRdb's copy has only in-frame clones and lacks some. Of around 250,000 clones in the sample, 91% were seen once. The source of the sample is a study of blood T cell repertoires in COVID-19. The chain combines TRBV30 with TRBJ1-3; TRBD1 is a possible D gene (6 bases). This clonotype was sampled from a human donor in a cohort exposed to, infected with or recovered from COVID-19 (not recorded which). The donor label of this sample is uncertain. Material for sequencing was PBMCs or T cells enriched from blood (not recorded which). The CDR3 loop is CAWTPGQSSGNTIYF. The CDR3 DNA reads TGTGCCTGGACACCAGGACAGTCCTCTGGAAACACCATATATTTT.